Listed below are T cell receptor beta chains from one sample, sequenced in a study of human T cells and chemical hapten exposure. From the RACE reads, TCRdb called clonotypes with MiXCR, one entry per CDR3 protein. The table lists some 32,000 distinct CDR3 sequences, 5% to 6.5% of them singletons. The material sequenced was whole blood, taken in connection with sensitization to the hapten diphenylcyclopropenone (DPC). These receptor sequences come from a man aged 30-40 years with alopecia areata. Some clones in this sample may be carry-over from other donors' samples. Both conserved end residues are part of each CDR3. D genes are given only for firm matches. Only some rows state a clone size, as once, few, many or a class for expanded clones.

d_call	clone_size	v_call	j_call	cdr3_nt	cdr3_aa
-	many	TRBV15	TRBJ2-1	TGTGCCACCAGCAGAGTGGGCAGGGCCTCCTACAATGAGCAGTTCTTC	CATSRVGRASYNEQFF
TRBD1	many	TRBV7-3	TRBJ2-3	TGTGCCAGCAGCCCCCGGACAGGGGATACGCAGTATTTT	CASSPRTGDTQYF
TRBD1	many	TRBV12-3/TRBV12-4	TRBJ1-1	TGTGCCAGCAGTCCTAATGGACAGGGGGCCACTGAAGCTTTCTTT	CASSPNGQGATEAFF
TRBD2	many	TRBV27	TRBJ2-1	TGTGCCAGCAGTCCTAGCGGGAGCATCCATGAGCAGTTCTTC	CASSPSGSIHEQFF
-	many	TRBV7-9	TRBJ2-2	TGTGCCAGCAGCCCCCAGAGCACCGGGGAGCTGTTTTTT	CASSPQSTGELFF
-	many	TRBV7-9	TRBJ2-1	TGTGCCAGCAGCTTAGCGGGAGTTTACAATGAGCAGTTCTTC	CASSLAGVYNEQFF
-	many	TRBV14	TRBJ2-5	TGTGCCAGCAGCCAAGATAGGACCAACCAAGAGACCCAGTACTTC	CASSQDRTNQETQYF
TRBD2	many	TRBV29-1	TRBJ2-1	TGCAGCGTGGGTAGCGGGGCCGACTCCTACAATGAGCAGTTCTTC	CSVGSGADSYNEQFF
TRBD1	many	TRBV4-3	TRBJ2-3	TGCGCCAGCAGCCAATCTGGGACAGGGTTGACAGATACGCAGTATTTT	CASSQSGTGLTDTQYF
-	many	TRBV12-3/TRBV12-4	TRBJ2-1	TGTGCCAGCAGTTTTCAGGGCTCCTACAATGAGCAGTTCTTC	CASSFQGSYNEQFF
TRBD2	-	TRBV6-2/TRBV6-3	TRBJ2-1	TGTGCCAGCAGTTACGGGGGGGTCTGGACCAATGAGCAGTTCTTC	CASSYGGVWTNEQFF
TRBD2	many	TRBV20-1	TRBJ2-7	TGCAGTGCTAGATCTGGGGGGGGAGAGCGGTCCTACGAGCAGTACTTC	CSARSGGGERSYEQYF
-	many	TRBV15	TRBJ2-2	TGTGCCACCAGCAGAGAGGGAGGCATACGGGAGCTGTTTTTT	CATSREGGIRELFF
TRBD1	many	TRBV4-2	TRBJ2-7	TGTGCCAGCAGCCAAGCTCGAGGGACAGGGGCCGAGCAGTACTTC	CASSQARGTGAEQYF
TRBD1	many	TRBV24-1	TRBJ2-3	TGTGCCACCAGTGACCCCGGGACAGGGGATGGTGAAGATACGCAGTATTTT	CATSDPGTGDGEDTQYF
TRBD2	many	TRBV12-3/TRBV12-4	TRBJ2-2	TGTGCCAGCAGTCCCCGGGAGGGACTAGCGTTGACAACGAACACCGGGGAGCTGTTTTTT	CASSPREGLALTTNTGELFF
-	many	TRBV12-3/TRBV12-4	TRBJ2-5	TGTGCCAGCAGTCCCTCAGAAGAGACCCAGTACTTC	CASSPSEETQYF
-	many	TRBV25-1	TRBJ2-7	TGTGCCAGCAGTGTGGGGCAGGGGAGCGACGAGCAGTACTTC	CASSVGQGSDEQYF
TRBD2	many	TRBV5-1	TRBJ2-2	TGCGCCAGCAGCTTGGCCAGGACTAGCGGGGCGAACACCGGGGAGCTGTTTTTT	CASSLARTSGANTGELFF
TRBD1	many	TRBV3-1	TRBJ1-1	TGTGCCAGCAGCCGGGACAGGAAGACTGAAGCTTTCTTT	CASSRDRKTEAFF
-	many	TRBV29-1	TRBJ2-3	TGCAGCGTTAGGGTGGGGCTGGCAGATACGCAGTATTTT	CSVRVGLADTQYF
TRBD2	medium-sized	TRBV7-9	TRBJ2-4	TGTGCCAGCAGCTCCGGGACTAGCGGGGTCCTAGCCAAAAACATTCAGTACTTC	CASSSGTSGVLAKNIQYF
-	many	TRBV29-1	TRBJ2-3	TGCAGCGTTTCAGGACCGACCACAGATACGCAGTATTTT	CSVSGPTTDTQYF
-	many	TRBV24-1	TRBJ2-2	TGTGCCACCAGTGATTTGAGGGACGGTAACACCGGGGAGCTGTTTTTT	CATSDLRDGNTGELFF
-	-	TRBV6-1	TRBJ2-1	TGTGCCAGCATCCCCGGGCTTGGGATACAATGGGAGCAGTTCTTC	CASIPGLGIQWEQFF
-	many	TRBV4-3	TRBJ2-2	TGCGCCAGCAGCCAAGAAACAGCGGTGAACACCGGGGAGCTGTTTTTT	CASSQETAVNTGELFF
TRBD1	many	TRBV7-8	TRBJ1-2	TGTGCCAGCAGCTTAGGAGGGGGACAGTACTATGGCTACACCTTC	CASSLGGGQYYGYTF
TRBD1	-	TRBV20-1	TRBJ2-1	TGCAGTGGGACAGGGGGCAGGGATGAGCAGTTCTTC	CSGTGGRDEQFF
-	many	TRBV3-1	TRBJ1-2	TGTGCCAGCAGCCAAGACCCCTACAGCCCTTCTAACTATGGCTACACCTTC	CASSQDPYSPSNYGYTF
-	many	TRBV29-1	TRBJ2-3	TGCAGCGTTACCCCCCAAACAGAAACGCAGTATTTT	CSVTPQTETQYF
-	many	TRBV6-6	TRBJ1-5	TGTGCCAGCAGTGACCCCGCCGGCCCAGAAGGCAATCAGCCCCAGCATTTT	CASSDPAGPEGNQPQHF
TRBD1	-	TRBV19	TRBJ1-5	TGTGCCAGTAGTATAGAAGGGACAGTGAATCAGCCCCAGCATTTT	CASSIEGTVNQPQHF
-	many	TRBV12-3/TRBV12-4	TRBJ1-2	TGTGCCAGCAGTTCCGACGTTAGGGGAGCTAACTATGGCTACACCTTC	CASSSDVRGANYGYTF
-	many	TRBV7-2	TRBJ2-7	TGTGCCGGGAGCCGGGACCCTAGCTCCTACGAGCAGTACTTC	CAGSRDPSSYEQYF
TRBD2	many	TRBV11-2	TRBJ2-3	TGTGCCAGCAGCTTAAAGGGTAGCGGGATCACGGGCACAGATACGCAGTATTTT	CASSLKGSGITGTDTQYF
-	many	TRBV27	TRBJ2-3	TGTGCCAGCAGTTTTAGGGGAGTCGGCGCAGATACGCAGTATTTT	CASSFRGVGADTQYF
-	many	TRBV29-1	TRBJ2-4	TGCAGCGCTGGAGAGGGCACCCCCTACTTC	CSAGEGTPYF
-	many	TRBV6-5	TRBJ1-6	TGTGCCAGCAGTTCTCCAGGATCACCCCTCCACTTT	CASSSPGSPLHF
TRBD2	many	TRBV14	TRBJ2-1	TGTGCCAGCAGTCACGGGGACTACCACAATGAGCAGTTCTTC	CASSHGDYHNEQFF
TRBD1	many	TRBV4-3	TRBJ1-5	TGCGCCAGCAGAGGGACAGTCTATAGCAATCAGCCCCAGCATTTT	CASRGTVYSNQPQHF
TRBD1	many	TRBV6-2/TRBV6-3	TRBJ2-2	TGTGCCAGCAGTTCCTTGGAGACAGGGACCGGGGAGCTGTTTTTT	CASSSLETGTGELFF